Listed below are T cell receptor beta chains from one sample, sequenced in a study of regulatory T cells in long-lasting Graves disease. TCRdb reanalysed the multiplex PCR reads using MiXCR and keeps one entry per CDR3 protein. Of over 350,000 distinct CDR3 sequences in the sample, 12% to 15% were seen once. These data also formed part of another study, on T cells in Graves' hyperthyroidism and ophthalmopathy.

The sample here was peripheral blood mononuclear cells (PBMCs), taken at new diagnosis, from a patient treated with antithyroid drugs. These receptor sequences come from a woman aged 45-65 years with Graves disease. The CDR3 runs from the conserved cysteine through the conserved F or W. The D gene is left open where the match is weak. A row's size may be missing; if present it is once, few, many or a size class.

TRBD2	14	TRBV6-1	TRBJ2-1	many	CASRAGGTYNEQFF	TGTGCCAGCAGGGCGGGAGGGACCTACAATGAGCAGTTCTTC
TRBD2	14	TRBV9	TRBJ2-2	few	CASRLRERGGELFF	TGTGCCAGCCGACTACGGGAGCGGGGCGGGGAGCTGTTTTTT
-	16	TRBV28	TRBJ2-4	many	CASSLRGGGDENIQYF	TGTGCCAGCAGTTTGCGAGGGGGGGGAGACGAAAACATTCAGTACTTC
TRBD2	17	TRBV7-2	TRBJ2-5	few	CASSRGTSGSGGETQYF	TGTGCCAGCAGCCGCGGGACTAGCGGGAGTGGTGGAGAGACCCAGTACTTC
TRBD2	17	TRBV6-5	TRBJ2-3	many	CASSYESAGGRRDTQYF	TGTGCCAGCAGTTATGAGTCAGCGGGAGGGAGGAGGGATACGCAGTATTTT
TRBD2	15	TRBV5-4	TRBJ2-5	-	CASSETTSGIKTQYF	TGTGCCAGCAGCGAAACCACTAGCGGGATAAAGACCCAGTACTTC
-	13	TRBV5-5	TRBJ2-1	many	CASSSRYANEQFF	TGTGCCAGCAGCTCAAGGTATGCCAATGAGCAGTTCTTC
-	15	TRBV5-1	TRBJ2-7	-	CASSLGNGRIYEQYF	TGCGCCAGCAGCTTAGGGAACGGTCGGATATACGAGCAGTACTTC
-	13	TRBV28	TRBJ1-2	many	CASSFQGHYGYTF	TGTGCCAGCAGTTTTCAGGGGCACTATGGCTACACCTTC
-	14	TRBV6-1	TRBJ2-7	-	CASSPPERGYEQYF	TGTGCCAGCAGTCCGCCGGAGCGAGGGTACGAGCAGTACTTC
-	14	TRBV10-3	TRBJ2-7	many	CAISDRQSSYEQYF	TGTGCCATCAGTGACCGGCAGAGCTCCTACGAGCAGTACTTC
TRBD1	16	TRBV7-9	TRBJ1-4	few	CASSFPPGQRNEKLFF	TGTGCCAGCAGCTTCCCCCCGGGACAGCGGAATGAAAAACTGTTTTTT
-	16	TRBV7-9	TRBJ1-2	-	CASRHGSQGANYGYTF	TGTGCCAGCAGACATGGATCACAAGGGGCTAACTATGGCTACACCTTC
-	14	TRBV5-5	TRBJ1-2	-	CASSLSPSNYGYTF	TGTGCCAGCAGCTTGTCGCCCAGCAACTATGGCTACACCTTC
TRBD1	16	TRBV5-1	TRBJ1-1	many	CASSLVYGTDNTEAFF	TGCGCCAGCAGCTTGGTTTACGGGACAGACAACACTGAAGCTTTCTTT
-	13	TRBV27	TRBJ1-1	-	CASSFKGITEAFF	TGTGCCAGCAGTTTTAAAGGGATCACTGAAGCTTTCTTT
TRBD1	16	TRBV10-2	TRBJ1-4	-	CASSRQGGATNEKLFF	TGCGCCAGCAGTCGACAGGGAGGAGCAACTAATGAAAAACTGTTTTTT
-	15	TRBV5-1	TRBJ1-6	few	CASSLQSGDNSPLHF	TGCGCCAGCAGCTTACAGTCTGGCGATAATTCACCCCTCCACTTT
-	12	TRBV11-2	TRBJ1-4	-	CASSGSVEKLFF	TGTGCCAGCAGCGGGTCGGTTGAAAAACTGTTTTTT
TRBD1	15	TRBV10-2	TRBJ1-5	-	CASSDGQGFGQPQHF	TGCGCCAGCAGTGATGGACAGGGCTTTGGTCAGCCCCAGCATTTT
TRBD2	14	TRBV29-1	TRBJ2-7	many	CSVGGLAGLREQYF	TGCAGCGTTGGAGGACTAGCGGGGCTTCGGGAGCAGTACTTC
TRBD2	15	TRBV6-2/TRBV6-3	TRBJ2-3	many	CASSYSKGTRGTQYF	TGTGCCAGCAGTTACTCGAAAGGGACTAGGGGTACGCAGTATTTT
TRBD2	14	TRBV4-2	TRBJ2-3	once	CASSHDGGTDTQYF	TGTGCCAGCAGCCACGACGGGGGGACAGATACGCAGTATTTT
TRBD1	13	TRBV30	TRBJ1-3	-	CAWSVGTEGTIYF	TGTGCCTGGAGTGTGGGGACAGAAGGCACCATATATTTT
-	15	TRBV10-3	TRBJ2-3	-	CAISDGRGAADTQYF	TGTGCCATCAGTGACGGACGGGGGGCGGCAGATACGCAGTATTTT
-	14	TRBV5-1	TRBJ2-7	many	CASSLKLDSYEQYF	TGCGCCAGCAGCTTGAAACTAGACTCCTACGAGCAGTACTTC
-	13	TRBV20-1	TRBJ2-2	-	CSARDLESGELFF	TGCAGTGCTAGAGATCTGGAATCCGGGGAGCTGTTTTTT